This T cell receptor (beta chain) was observed in a study of control samples from healthy donors and cancer patients. This CDR3 region has 18 residues. V lost 4 bases to trimming and J lost 5 bases; unmatched junction nucleotides: 11. From germline, CDR1 is LGHDT and CDR2 YNNKEL (reference sequence). The data were produced by immunoSEQ multiplex PCR, yet TCRdb's version contains in-frame clones alone and is incomplete. Of about 89,000 clones listed, about 83% are singletons. This TCR was sampled from a middle-aged woman in good health. Sequencing input: blood. The V and J genes are TRBV3-1 (or the pseudogene TRBV3-2) and TRBJ2-1, with 13 bases fitting TRBD2. The CDR3 DNA follows: TGTGCCAGCAGCCTAAGGGCAACTAGCGGGGGGGTAAACAATGAGCAGTTCTTC. The encoded protein is CASSLRATSGGVNNEQFF.